Presented here are 20 T cell receptor beta chains from one specimen sequenced in a study of blood T cells in healthy people across ages. The use of a sample-barcoded 5' primer and a J-beta primer mix characterized a second PCR of roughly 7 to 12 cycles. TCRdb itself ran the 5' RACE reads through MiXCR, one entry per CDR3 protein. Among 650,000 to 800,000 distinct CDR3 sequences listed, approximately 44% were seen once. The specimen was blood. The receptors derive from a man in his 60s in good health.

The chain recombines TRBV5-5 with TRBJ1-2; D call uncertain. Germline values: CDR1 SGHKS, CDR2 YYEKEE (reference sequence). Trimming took off 4 bases at V and 0 bases at J, with 10 bases between the two ends. The CDR3 totals 14 residues. CDR3 loop: CASSPSTSNYGYTF. The CDR3 DNA is TGTGCCAGCAGCCCATCGACATCTAACTATGGCTACACCTTC.

This clonotype has just a few counts. This sequence joins TRBV7-9 and TRBJ2-5; TRBD2 might be the D (6 bases). The closer fit of TRBJ2-7 to the DNA end suggests the J call may be wrong. Germline CDR1 SEHNR, CDR2 FQNEAQ (reference sequence). CDR3 length: 12 residues. The CDR3 sequence is CASSTPGDEQYF. The CDR3 nucleotides are TGTGCCAGCAGCACCCCGGGAGACGAGCAGTACTTC.

This clonotype has only a few counts. The V call is TRBV14, the J call TRBJ2-7; D is possibly TRBD2 (7 bases). CDR1 and CDR2 from the germline V gene are SGHDN and FVKESK. Trimming cost V 0 bases and J 0 bases, with 12 bases left between them. The CDR3 contains 16 residues. DNA for the CDR3: TGTGCCAGCAGCCAAGACGGGGGGCGACCCTCCTACGAGCAGTACTTC. Translating it yields CASSQDGGRPSYEQYF.

The chain carries TRBV28 and TRBJ2-4; D is perhaps TRBD1 (5 bases). The V gene's germline CDR1 is MDHEN and CDR2 SYDVKM. CDR3 length: 14 amino acids. V lost 7 bases, J lost 0 bases, and 10 bases lay in between. The CDR3 sequence is CASKDSLAKNIQYF. In DNA, the CDR3 is TGTGCCAGCAAAGACAGTCTAGCCAAAAACATTCAGTACTTC.

The rearrangement joins TRBV29-1 to TRBJ2-1, with D possibly called TRBD1 or TRBD2 (5 bases each). Deletions cut 2 bases from V and 0 bases from J, with 11 bases between. This CDR3 has 15 amino acids. Germline V gene sequence: CDR1 SQVTM, CDR2 ANQGSEA. The CDR3 sequence: CSVEFGASSYNEQFF. In nucleotides, the CDR3 is TGCAGCGTTGAATTCGGGGCTAGCTCCTACAATGAGCAGTTCTTC.

The chain is built from TRBV9 and TRBJ2-1, with D tentatively TRBD1 (6 bases). CDR3 length: 15 residues. Germline CDR1 SGDLS, CDR2 YYNGEE. With 4 bases removed from V and 2 bases from J, the gap between germline ends came to 13 bases. CDR3 region: CASSTRGDPYNEQFF. CDR3 DNA: TGTGCCAGCAGCACCAGGGGTGACCCCTACAATGAGCAGTTCTTC.

The table lists this clonotype with many counts. The V and J genes are TRBV7-2 and TRBJ1-5, with D possibly TRBD1 on 5 matching bases. The CDR3 spans 14 residues. Trimming shortened V by 1 base and J by 4 bases, and 8 bases separated the two germline ends. Germline V gives CDR1 SGHTA, CDR2 FQGNSA. This chain's CDR3 is CASSLVGGNQPQHF. CDR3 DNA sequence: TGTGCCAGCAGCTTAGTGGGGGGGAATCAGCCCCAGCATTTT.

V is TRBV5-5 and J is TRBJ1-4, with unresolved D. The CDR3 covers 14 residues. Germline V gene data show CDR1 as SGHKS and CDR2 as YYEKEE (reference sequence). V lost 0 bases, J lost 7 bases, and 10 bases lay in between. This CDR3 is CASSLAYGGEKLFF. Written as DNA, the CDR3 is TGTGCCAGCAGCTTGGCATACGGTGGTGAAAAACTGTTTTTT.

In this sample, this clonotype turned up a few times. V is TRBV5-1 and J is TRBJ2-1, with unresolved D. Trimming took 0 bases from V and 8 from J, leaving 15 bases between them. Germline values: CDR1 SGHRS, CDR2 YFSETQ. The CDR3 totals 15 residues. CDR3 bases: TGCGCCAGCAGCTTGGTGGTGGGTGCTCATCATGAGCAGTTCTTC. It encodes CASSLVVGAHHEQFF.

The gene calls are TRBV20-1 and TRBJ2-1; D is ambiguous. In germline, CDR1 is DFQATT, CDR2 SNEGSKA (reference sequence). This CDR3 is 13 amino acids long. V was cut by 0 bases and J by 9 bases, with 12 bases left in between. CDR3 in amino acids: CSARDRYAGEQFF. CDR3 bases: TGCAGTGCTAGAGATCGATACGCTGGTGAGCAGTTCTTC.

This chain uses TRBV30 with TRBJ2-1, with TRBD1 matching over 8 bases. CDR1 GTSNPN and CDR2 SVGIG come from the germline V gene (reference sequence). The CDR3 runs 17 residues. Losses at the gene ends were 1 base for V and 5 bases for J; bases not matched to a gene: 13. The CDR3 sequence: CAWSAIRTGRKNNEQFF. The CDR3 DNA sequence: TGTGCCTGGAGTGCCATCCGGACAGGGAGGAAAAACAATGAGCAGTTCTTC.

The chain is built from TRBV29-1 and TRBJ1-1; 8 nucleotides align to TRBD1. Per germline, CDR1 SQVTM and CDR2 ANQGSEA. Losses at the gene ends were 8 bases for V and 4 bases for J; bases not matched to a gene: 9. CDR3 size: 13 residues. CDR3 in amino acids: CSTVGTGGTEAFF. In DNA, the CDR3 is TGCAGCACCGTCGGGACAGGCGGCACTGAAGCTTTCTTT.

V gene TRBV2 combines with J gene TRBJ2-1; TRBD2 matches at 12 bases. This CDR3 comprises 16 residues. The V gene's germline CDR1 is SNHLY and CDR2 FYNNEI. The V segment lost 6 bases and the J segment 0 bases; nucleotides outside the gene matches: 3. CDR3 amino acids: CASRGLAGRSYNEQFF. CDR3 coding DNA: TGTGCCAGCAGGGGACTAGCGGGCCGCTCCTACAATGAGCAGTTCTTC.

This clonotype occurred many times. DNA for the CDR3: TGCAGCGTTGAACACCCCAGGGGCGCGTACTTC. The encoded protein is CSVEHPRGAYF. The gene calls are TRBV29-1 and TRBJ2-5, with D possibly matching TRBD1 (6 bases). The length of the CDR3 is 11 residues. Per the germline V gene, CDR1 is SQVTM and CDR2 is ANQGSEA. Trimming removed 2 bases at V and 13 bases at J, with 14 bases between.

The CDR3 DNA reads TGCGCCAGCAGTCAATCTCTATGGGAAGAGGTACCCTACGAGCAGTACTTC. The encoded protein is CASSQSLWEEVPYEQYF. The chain links TRBV23-1 to TRBJ2-7, with D uncertain. TRBV23-1 counts as an open reading frame of uncertain function. Trimming pared 0 bases from V and 2 bases from J, leaving 17 bases between. This CDR3 region has 17 residues.

The chain combines TRBV27 with TRBJ1-4, with D perhaps TRBD1 (5 bases). Germline V lookup: CDR1 MNHEY, CDR2 SMNVEV (reference sequence). V was clipped by 1 base and J by 7 bases, with 10 bases between them. CDR3 length: 14 residues. The CDR3 region is CASSLLGVGEKLFF. The CDR3 DNA reads as TGTGCCAGCAGTTTATTAGGGGTGGGTGAAAAACTGTTTTTT.

This clonotype has a count of ten or more. CDR3 sequence reads: CASIRNSDSYEQYF. The DNA of the CDR3 is TGTGCCAGCATCCGTAACTCAGACTCCTACGAGCAGTACTTC. This chain uses TRBV6-6 with TRBJ2-7; D is unresolved. Trimming shortened V by 7 bases and J by 0 bases, and 13 bases separated the two germline ends. This CDR3 has 14 amino acids. Germline assignment: CDR1 MNHNY and CDR2 SVGAGI (reference sequence).

This clonotype was recorded a few times. The V and J genes are TRBV6-1 and TRBJ2-6; D not resolved. The CDR3 length is 17 residues. Germline loops: CDR1 MNHNS, CDR2 SASEGT. Trimming removed 7 bases from V and 0 bases from J, with 16 bases in between. This CDR3 is CASKTRYSTSGANVLTF. For the CDR3, the DNA is TGTGCCAGCAAAACCAGGTACTCCACCTCTGGGGCCAACGTCCTGACTTTC.

V gene TRBV7-2 combines with J gene TRBJ1-2; D not certain. There are 14 residues in the CDR3. Germline CDR1 is SGHTA and CDR2 is FQGNSA. The ends were cut back, 2 bases at V and 4 bases at J, with 11 bases in the middle. CDR3 sequence reads: CASSLSAQSYGYTF. The DNA for the CDR3 is TGTGCCAGCAGCTTAAGTGCACAGAGCTATGGCTACACCTTC.

This chain uses TRBV20-1 with TRBJ2-3; maybe TRBD1 (5 bases). This CDR3 spans 14 amino acids. The germline V and J ends were trimmed by 4 bases and 1 base, with 12 bases remaining between them. CDR1 DFQATT and CDR2 SNEGSKA come from the germline V gene (reference sequence). The CDR3 coding sequence is TGCAGTGCTAATCAGGGCCGCGGCACAGATACGCAGTATTTT. Translated: CSANQGRGTDTQYF.